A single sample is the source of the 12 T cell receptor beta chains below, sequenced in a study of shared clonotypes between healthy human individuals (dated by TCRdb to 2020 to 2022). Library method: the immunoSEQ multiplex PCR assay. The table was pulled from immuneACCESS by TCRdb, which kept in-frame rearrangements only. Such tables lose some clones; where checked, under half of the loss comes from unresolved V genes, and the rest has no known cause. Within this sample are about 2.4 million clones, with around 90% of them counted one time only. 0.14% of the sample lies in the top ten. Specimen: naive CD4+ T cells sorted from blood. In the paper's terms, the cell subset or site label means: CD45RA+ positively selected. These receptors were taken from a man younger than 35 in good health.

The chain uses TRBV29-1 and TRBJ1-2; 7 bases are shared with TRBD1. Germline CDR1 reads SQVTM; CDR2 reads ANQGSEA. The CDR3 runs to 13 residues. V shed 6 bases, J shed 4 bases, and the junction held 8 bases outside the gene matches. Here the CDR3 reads CSVQGEESYGYTF. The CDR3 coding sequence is TGCAGCGTCCAGGGGGAGGAGTCCTATGGCTACACCTTC. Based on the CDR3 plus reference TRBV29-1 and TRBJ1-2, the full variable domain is SAVISQKPSRDICQRGTSLTIQCQVDSQVTMMFWYRQQPGQSLTLIATANQGSEATYESGFVIDKFPISRPNLTFSTLTVSNMSPEDSSIYLCSVQGEESYGYTFGSGTRLTVV.

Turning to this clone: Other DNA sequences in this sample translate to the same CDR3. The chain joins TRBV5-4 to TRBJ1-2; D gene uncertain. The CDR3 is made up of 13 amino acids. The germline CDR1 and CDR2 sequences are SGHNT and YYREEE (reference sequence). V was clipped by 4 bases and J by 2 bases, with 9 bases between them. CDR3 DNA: TGTGCCAGCAGCCCAGACAACAACTATGGCTACACCTTC. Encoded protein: CASSPDNNYGYTF.

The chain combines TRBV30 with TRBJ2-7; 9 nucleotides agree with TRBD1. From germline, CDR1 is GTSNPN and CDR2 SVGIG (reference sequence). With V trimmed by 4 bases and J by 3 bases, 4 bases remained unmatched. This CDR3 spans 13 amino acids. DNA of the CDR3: TGTGCCTGGACTCTGACAGGGGGCTACGAGCAGTACTTC. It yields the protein CAWTLTGGYEQYF.

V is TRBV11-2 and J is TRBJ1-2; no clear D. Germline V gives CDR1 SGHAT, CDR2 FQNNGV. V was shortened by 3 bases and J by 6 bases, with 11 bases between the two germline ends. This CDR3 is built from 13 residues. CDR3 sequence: CASSFGEGNGYTF. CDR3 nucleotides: TGTGCCAGCAGCTTTGGAGAAGGTAATGGCTACACCTTC. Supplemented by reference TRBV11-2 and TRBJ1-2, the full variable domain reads EAGVAQSPRYKIIEKRQSVAFWCNPISGHATLYWYQQILGQGPKLLIQFQNNGVVDDSQLPKDRFSAERLKGVDSTLKIQPAKLEDSAVYLCASSFGEGNGYTFGSGTRLTVV.

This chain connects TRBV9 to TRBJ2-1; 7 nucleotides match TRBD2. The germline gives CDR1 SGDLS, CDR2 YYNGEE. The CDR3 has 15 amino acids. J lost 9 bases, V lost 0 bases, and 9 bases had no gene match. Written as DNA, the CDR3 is TGTGCCAGCAGCGTAGGAGGCGGGAGTTGGAGTGAGCAGTTCTTC. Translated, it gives CASSVGGGSWSEQFF.

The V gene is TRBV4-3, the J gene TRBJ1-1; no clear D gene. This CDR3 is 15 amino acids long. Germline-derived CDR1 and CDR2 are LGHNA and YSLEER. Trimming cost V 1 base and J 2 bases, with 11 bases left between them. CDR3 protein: CASSQAVAGNTEAFF. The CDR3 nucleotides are TGCGCCAGCAGCCAAGCGGTCGCGGGCAACACTGAAGCTTTCTTT.

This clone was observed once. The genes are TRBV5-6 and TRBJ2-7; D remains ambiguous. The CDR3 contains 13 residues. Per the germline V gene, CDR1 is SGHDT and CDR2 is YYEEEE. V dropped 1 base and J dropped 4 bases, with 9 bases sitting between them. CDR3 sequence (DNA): TGTGCCAGCAGCTTGAAGGCTCAATACGAGCAGTACTTC. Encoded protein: CASSLKAQYEQYF.

The CDR3 loop reads CASSLAETNTGELFF. CDR3 sequence (DNA): TGCGCCAGCAGCTTGGCAGAGACGAACACCGGGGAGCTGTTTTTT. The chain is built from TRBV5-1 and TRBJ2-2, with unresolved D. The V and J ends lost 0 bases and 0 bases respectively, with 6 bases between them. This CDR3 contains 15 residues. Germline V gives CDR1 SGHRS, CDR2 YFSETQ.

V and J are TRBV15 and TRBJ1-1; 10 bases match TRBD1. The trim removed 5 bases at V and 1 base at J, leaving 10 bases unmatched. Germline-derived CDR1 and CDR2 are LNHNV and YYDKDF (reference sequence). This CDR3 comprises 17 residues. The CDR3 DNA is TGTGCCACCAGCCCCCGGGACAGGGGTGTATCGAACACTGAAGCTTTCTTT. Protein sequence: CATSPRDRGVSNTEAFF.

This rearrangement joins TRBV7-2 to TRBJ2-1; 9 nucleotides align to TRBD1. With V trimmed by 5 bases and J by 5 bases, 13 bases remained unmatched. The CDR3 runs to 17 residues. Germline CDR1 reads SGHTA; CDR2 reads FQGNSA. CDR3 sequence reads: CASSGGQGGLAHNEQFF. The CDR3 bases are TGTGCCAGCAGCGGGGGACAGGGCGGCTTAGCACACAATGAGCAGTTCTTC.

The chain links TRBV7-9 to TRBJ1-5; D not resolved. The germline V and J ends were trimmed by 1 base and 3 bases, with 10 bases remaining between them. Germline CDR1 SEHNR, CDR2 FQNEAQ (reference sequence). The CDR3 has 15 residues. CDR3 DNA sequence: TGTGCCAGCAGCTTAGACGTCAGGTCCAATCAGCCCCAGCATTTT. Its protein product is CASSLDVRSNQPQHF.

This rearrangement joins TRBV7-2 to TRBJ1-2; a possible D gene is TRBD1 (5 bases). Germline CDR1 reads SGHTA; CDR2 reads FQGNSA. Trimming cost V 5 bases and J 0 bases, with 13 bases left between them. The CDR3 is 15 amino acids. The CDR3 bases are TGTGCCAGCAGCCGACGACAGCAGACTAACTATGGCTACACCTTC. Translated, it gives CASSRRQQTNYGYTF. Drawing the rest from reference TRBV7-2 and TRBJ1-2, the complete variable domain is GAGVSQSPSNKVTEKGKDVELRCDPISGHTALYWYRQSLGQGLEFLIYFQGNSAPDKSGLPSDRFSAERTGGSVSTLTIQRTQQEDSAVYLCASSRRQQTNYGYTFGSGTRLTVV.